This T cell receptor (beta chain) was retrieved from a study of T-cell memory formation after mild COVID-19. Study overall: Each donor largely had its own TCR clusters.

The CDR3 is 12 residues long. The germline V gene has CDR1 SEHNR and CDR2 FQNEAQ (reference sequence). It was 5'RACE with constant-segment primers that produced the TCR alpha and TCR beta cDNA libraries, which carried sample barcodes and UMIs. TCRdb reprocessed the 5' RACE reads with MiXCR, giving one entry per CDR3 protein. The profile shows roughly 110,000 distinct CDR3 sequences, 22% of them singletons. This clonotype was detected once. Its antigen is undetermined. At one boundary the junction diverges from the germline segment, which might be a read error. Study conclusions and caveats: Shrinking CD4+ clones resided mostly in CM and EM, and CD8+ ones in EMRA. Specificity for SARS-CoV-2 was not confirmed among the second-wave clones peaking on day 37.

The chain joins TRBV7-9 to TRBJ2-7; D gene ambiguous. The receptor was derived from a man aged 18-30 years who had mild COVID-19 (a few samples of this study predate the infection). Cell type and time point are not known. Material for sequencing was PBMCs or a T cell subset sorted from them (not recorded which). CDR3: CAISWTVYEQYF. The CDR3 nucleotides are TGTGCCATCAGCTGGACGGTCTACGAGCAGTACTTC. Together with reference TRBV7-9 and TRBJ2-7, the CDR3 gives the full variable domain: DTGVSQNPRHKITKRGQNVTFRCDPISEHNRLYWYRQTLGQGPEFLTYFQNEAQLEKSRLLSDRFSAERPKGSFSTLEIQRTEQGDSAMYLCAISWTVYEQYFGPGTRLTVT.